This TCR beta chain was found in a study of T cells in women clearing cervical HPV infection. Generated by immunoSEQ multiplex PCR, the TCRdb table keeps only in-frame clones and is missing some. The sample's table shows 30,000 to 45,000 clones. The source is a woman between 18 and 70 years old with a cervical HPV16 infection that either progressed to CIN3+ or cleared (not recorded which). Sequences were obtained from blood buffy coat.

The part of the CDR3 DNA that was read is TGTGCCAGCAGTCCCCTAGCGGGGGGACAAGAGACG. Protein: CASSPLAGGQET. The whole CDR3 reads CASSPLAGGQETQYF. This sequence joins TRBV2 and TRBJ2-3, with 11 bases fitting TRBD2. The missing CDR3 end, 3 residues past where the read stops, is filled in from the germline J gene. This CDR3 is 15 amino acids long. CDR1 SNHLY and CDR2 FYNNEI come from the germline V gene.